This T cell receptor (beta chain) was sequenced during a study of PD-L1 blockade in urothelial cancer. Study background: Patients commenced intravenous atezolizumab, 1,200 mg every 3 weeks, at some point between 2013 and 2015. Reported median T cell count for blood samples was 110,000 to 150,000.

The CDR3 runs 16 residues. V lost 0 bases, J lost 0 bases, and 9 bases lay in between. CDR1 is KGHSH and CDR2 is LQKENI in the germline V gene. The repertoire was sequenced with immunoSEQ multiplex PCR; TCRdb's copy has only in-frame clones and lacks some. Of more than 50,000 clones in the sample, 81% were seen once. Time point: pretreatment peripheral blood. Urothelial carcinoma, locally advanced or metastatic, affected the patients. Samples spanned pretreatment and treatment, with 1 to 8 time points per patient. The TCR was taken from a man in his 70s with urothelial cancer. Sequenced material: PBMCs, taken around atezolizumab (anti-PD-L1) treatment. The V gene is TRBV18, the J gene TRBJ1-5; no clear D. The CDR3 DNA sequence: TGTGCCAGCTCACCACCTGGGGAGGGTAGCAATCAGCCCCAGCATTTT. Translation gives CASSPPGEGSNQPQHF.